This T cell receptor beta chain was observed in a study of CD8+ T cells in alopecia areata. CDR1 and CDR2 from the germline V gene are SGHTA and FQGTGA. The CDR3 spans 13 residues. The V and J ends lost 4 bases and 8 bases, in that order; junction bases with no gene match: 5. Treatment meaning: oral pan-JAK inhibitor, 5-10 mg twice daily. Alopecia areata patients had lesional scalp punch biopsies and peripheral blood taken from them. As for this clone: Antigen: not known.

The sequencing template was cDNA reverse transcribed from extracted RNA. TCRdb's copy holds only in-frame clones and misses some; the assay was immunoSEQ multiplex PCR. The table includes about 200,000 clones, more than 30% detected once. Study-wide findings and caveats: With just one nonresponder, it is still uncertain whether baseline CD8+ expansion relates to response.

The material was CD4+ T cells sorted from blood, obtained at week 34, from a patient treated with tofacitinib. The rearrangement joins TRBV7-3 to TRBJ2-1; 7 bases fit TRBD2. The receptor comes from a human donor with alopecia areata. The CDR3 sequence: CASSSGGGDEQFF. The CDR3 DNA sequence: TGTGCCAGCAGCTCCGGCGGGGGTGATGAGCAGTTCTTC.